This TCR beta chain was profiled in a study of tumor-infiltrating lymphocytes in glioblastoma multiforme. TCR beta libraries were built from RNA through three nested multiplex PCR rounds using modified ARM-PCR. Input was around 0.5 ug total RNA, reverse-transcribed with a C-beta primer. TCRdb recomputed calls from the multiplex PCR reads with MiXCR, one row per CDR3 protein. This sample has about 9,600 distinct CDR3 sequences; around 71% occur once, and the top ten carry 45% to 65%. This CDR3 has 14 amino acids. Trimming stripped 2 bases from V and 12 bases from J, with 20 bases between. Germline V lookup: CDR1 SQVTM, CDR2 ANQGSEA. Whole-study findings and limits: Detected clone frequencies may not reflect cell counts, being RNA-based. Just one glioblastoma patient contributed to the TCR-mutation comparison.

By sample share, this clonotype is medium-sized. Its target is unknown. The V call is TRBV29-1, the J call TRBJ2-1, with D tentatively TRBD2 (7 bases). Material: brain tumor tissue. This sequence was found in a male donor with glioblastoma. The CDR3 loop is CSVEYMAGASGQFF. The CDR3 nucleotides are TGCAGCGTTGAATATATGGCGGGGGCTAGCGGGCAGTTCTTC.